This TCR beta chain was sequenced for a study of blood T cell repertoires in COVID-19. Across the study: The United States, Italy and Spain provided the acute and convalescent COVID-19 samples. PBMCs, B-cell-depleted T cells, or T cells provided the cDNA or gDNA that made up the material.

Germline V CDR1 and CDR2: SGHTA, FQGNSA. This CDR3 is built from 12 residues. V dropped 5 bases and J dropped 1 base, with 5 bases sitting between them. Original processing notes: Reference gene primer amplification gave nucleated cell count estimates. Repertoires were generated with immunoSEQ multiplex PCR, while TCRdb's copy carries only in-frame clones and drops some. V and J calls and clone size are given by that table; D and trimming were obtained from the DNA. The sample contains around 68,000 clones, around 82% of which appear only once. Material for sequencing was peripheral blood. The chain uses TRBV7-2 and TRBJ1-1; no clear D gene. The source of this sequence is a man older than 75 with active COVID-19. Written as DNA, the CDR3 is TGTGCCAGCAGCGTGAGGAACACTGAAGCTTTCTTT. Protein sequence: CASSVRNTEAFF.